The 27 T cell receptor beta chains below all came from one sample that was sequenced in a study of human T cells and chemical hapten exposure. One entry per CDR3 protein results from TCRdb running MiXCR on the RACE reads. The sample lists about 50,000 distinct CDR3 sequences; 9.5% to 10% were seen once. The sample's time point: patch test 2, 6 weeks after DPC sensitization. Treatment: therapeutic diphenylcyclopropenone sensitization with weekly scalp DPC. Material: whole blood, obtained in connection with sensitization to the hapten diphenylcyclopropenone (DPC). All receptors derive from a woman aged 45-65 years with alopecia areata. Some clones in this sample may be carry-over from other donors' samples.

This chain uses TRBV20-1 with TRBJ2-7, with a weak D call TRBD1 (6 bases). Per germline, CDR1 DFQATT and CDR2 SNEGSKA (reference sequence). CDR3 length: 15 amino acids. V lost 2 bases and J lost 2, with 16 bases in between. The CDR3 spells CSARSQGITTYEQYF. DNA of the CDR3: TGCAGTGCTAGATCGCAGGGGATTACGACCTACGAGCAGTACTTC.

The chain joins TRBV20-1 to TRBJ2-7, with 7 bases fitting TRBD1. The CDR3 consists of 12 residues. V shed 4 bases and J 2 bases; nucleotides not matched to a gene: 2. CDR1 and CDR2 from the germline V gene are DFQATT and SNEGSKA (reference sequence). The CDR3 protein is CSANTGAYEQYF. The DNA for the CDR3 is TGCAGTGCTAACACAGGGGCCTACGAGCAGTACTTC.

The chain combines TRBV2 with TRBJ1-5; no definite D call. Germline loops: CDR1 SNHLY, CDR2 FYNNEI. The CDR3 has 13 amino acids. The ends were cut back, 5 bases at V and 6 bases at J, with 11 bases in the middle. The CDR3 spells CASSIRAPQPQHF. The CDR3 region has the DNA TGTGCCAGCAGTATAAGGGCCCCTCAGCCCCAGCATTTT. The full variable domain, with the rest looked up from reference TRBV2 and TRBJ1-5, is EPEVTQTPSHQVTQMGQEVILRCVPISNHLYFYWYRQILGQKVEFLVSFYNNEISEKSEIFDDQFSVERPDGSNFTLKIRSTKLEDSAMYFCASSIRAPQPQHFGDGTRLSIL.

The chain has TRBV10-3 and TRBJ2-2, with 7 bases that match TRBD1. The CDR3 totals 18 residues. Unmatched junction bases numbered 8, after V lost 0 bases and J lost 1 base. Germline-derived CDR1 and CDR2 are ENHRY and SYGVKD. The CDR3 region has the DNA TGTGCCATCAGTGAGTCGGTCAACTGGGACAGGAACACCGGGGAGCTGTTTTTT. Its translation: CAISESVNWDRNTGELFF.

The chain has TRBV18 and TRBJ2-6; D perhaps matches TRBD1 (5 bases). Germline V lookup: CDR1 KGHSH, CDR2 LQKENI. Trimming shortened V by 4 bases and J by 0 bases, and 13 bases separated the two germline ends. This CDR3 contains 17 residues. The CDR3 nucleotides are TGTGCCAGCTCACAAACCCTACAGGTCTCTGGGGCCAACGTCCTGACTTTC. Protein: CASSQTLQVSGANVLTF.

This clonotype appeared many times. V and J are TRBV10-3 and TRBJ2-5, with 11 bases identical to TRBD2. V lost 5 bases to trimming and J lost 3 bases; unmatched junction nucleotides: 2. This CDR3 comprises 14 residues. Per germline, CDR1 ENHRY and CDR2 SYGVKD. For the CDR3, the DNA is TGTGCCATCAGTAAGACTAGCGGGGAAGAGACCCAGTACTTC. This encodes CAISKTSGEETQYF.

The rearrangement uses TRBV3-1 and TRBJ2-1; the match to TRBD1 covers 8 bases. This CDR3 spans 14 amino acids. Germline lookup yields CDR1 LGHDT and CDR2 YNNKEL (reference sequence). The trim removed 3 bases at V and 8 bases at J, leaving 6 bases unmatched. CDR3 in amino acids: CASSQDREVDEQFF. CDR3 coding DNA: TGTGCCAGCAGCCAGGACAGGGAAGTGGATGAGCAGTTCTTC.

This clonotype was picked up many times. The V gene is TRBV27, the J gene TRBJ2-1; 11 nucleotides match TRBD2. Germline lookup yields CDR1 MNHEY and CDR2 SMNVEV (reference sequence). V trimming: 2 bases; J trimming: 7 bases; junction bases outside the gene matches: 13. This CDR3 has 18 amino acids. CDR3 nucleotides: TGTGCCAGCAGTTTAGAGAGAGGACAAAGACTAGCGGGAAATGAGCAGTTCTTC. The encoded protein is CASSLERGQRLAGNEQFF.

This clonotype has a handful of counts. The chain combines TRBV28 with TRBJ1-5; no clear D gene. V was shortened by 5 bases and J by 7 bases, with 6 bases between the two germline ends. CDR1 and CDR2 (germline): MDHEN, SYDVKM. The CDR3 extends over 11 amino acids. CDR3 DNA sequence: TGTGCCAGCAGTCATGAGCAGCCCCAGCATTTT. Translated: CASSHEQPQHF.

At least ten counts were recorded for this clonotype. This chain uses TRBV11-2 with TRBJ2-1, with D unclear. Trimming removed 5 bases at V and 5 bases at J, with 4 bases between. This CDR3 region has 11 residues. The germline gives CDR1 SGHAT, CDR2 FQNNGV. The CDR3 DNA reads TGTGCCAGCAGCCGCCACAATGAGCAGTTCTTC. It codes for CASSRHNEQFF.

The rearrangement links TRBV24-1 to TRBJ1-5; 7 bases match TRBD1. The ends lost 3 bases at V and 3 bases at J; junction bases unmatched: 7. There are 16 residues in the CDR3. Germline CDR1 and CDR2: KGHDR and SFDVKD. The CDR3 loop reads CATSDGTDFYNQPQHF. The CDR3 DNA reads as TGTGCCACCAGTGATGGGACAGACTTTTACAATCAGCCCCAGCATTTT.

This clonotype has only a few counts. The V gene is TRBV28, the J gene TRBJ2-3; D is perhaps TRBD1 (6 bases). Germline V gene lookup returns CDR1 MDHEN and CDR2 SYDVKM. This CDR3 region has 14 residues. V lost 4 bases, J lost 4 bases, and 12 bases lay in between. The CDR3 DNA reads as TGTGCCAGCAGTTCAGGACAGAGATCAGATACGCAGTATTTT. Encoded protein: CASSSGQRSDTQYF.

This clonotype was seen ten or more times. J is TRBJ2-5 and V is TRBV20-1; the match to TRBD1 covers 7 bases. The CDR3 loop spans 15 amino acids. J was trimmed by 2 bases and V by 0 bases; bases with no gene match: 6. From germline, CDR1 is DFQATT and CDR2 SNEGSKA (reference sequence). Written as DNA, the CDR3 is TGCAGTGCTAGAGACTCGAAACAGGGGCAAGAGACCCAGTACTTC. Its protein product is CSARDSKQGQETQYF.

The sample holds many counts of this clonotype. The J gene is TRBJ1-5, the V gene TRBV3-1; D is undetermined. The CDR3 has 14 residues. V lost 0 bases and J 1 base, leaving 4 bases between the germline ends. Germline lookup yields CDR1 LGHDT and CDR2 YNNKEL (reference sequence). This CDR3 is CASSQEGSNQPQHF. CDR3 bases: TGTGCCAGCAGCCAAGAGGGGAGCAATCAGCCCCAGCATTTT. The full variable domain, its missing parts supplied by reference TRBV3-1 and TRBJ1-5, is DTAVSQTPKYLVTQMGNDKSIKCEQNLGHDTMYWYKQDSKKFLKIMFSYNNKELIINETVPNRFSPKSPDKAHLNLHINSLELGDSAVYFCASSQEGSNQPQHFGDGTRLSIL.

This clonotype was counted many times. The gene calls are TRBV7-9 and TRBJ1-1, with D unclear. The CDR3 loop spans 12 amino acids. CDR1 and CDR2 (germline): SEHNR, FQNEAQ (reference sequence). V was shortened by 7 bases and J by 5 bases, with 11 bases between the two germline ends. In DNA, the CDR3 is TGTGCCAGCACCCGCGGCGAAACTGAAGCTTTCTTT. Residues: CASTRGETEAFF. The whole variable domain, remainder taken from reference TRBV7-9 and TRBJ1-1, is DTGVSQNPRHKITKRGQNVTFRCDPISEHNRLYWYRQTLGQGPEFLTYFQNEAQLEKSRLLSDRFSAERPKGSFSTLEIQRTEQGDSAMYLCASTRGETEAFFGQGTRLTVV.

The chain joins TRBV3-1 to TRBJ2-1, with 11 bases identical to TRBD2. The CDR3 is 17 amino acids. Germline values: CDR1 LGHDT, CDR2 YNNKEL (reference sequence). V shed 3 bases and J 7 bases; nucleotides not matched to a gene: 11. For the CDR3, the DNA is TGTGCCAGCAGCCAGGGGGCTCTAGCGGGAGGACGGAATGAGCAGTTCTTC. Its protein is CASSQGALAGGRNEQFF.

Only a few counts were recorded for this clonotype. The V gene is TRBV4-1, the J gene TRBJ1-2, with 12 nucleotides matching TRBD1. The ends lost 2 bases at V and 7 bases at J; junction bases unmatched: 14. CDR1 MGHRA and CDR2 YSYEKL come from the germline V gene. CDR3 length: 18 amino acids. This CDR3 reads CASSQRGQGAIFPSGYTF. CDR3 DNA sequence: TGCGCCAGCAGCCAAAGGGGACAGGGGGCAATCTTCCCCTCTGGCTACACCTTC.

With respect to this clonotype: Since a much larger clone is just one base distant, this may be a read error. The chain joins TRBV5-6 to TRBJ1-1; 7 positions match TRBD1. V dropped 2 bases and J dropped 9; count of bases not matched to a gene: 10. In germline, CDR1 is SGHDT, CDR2 YYEEEE. The CDR3 contains 14 residues. Here the CDR3 reads CASSLRQGRTKAFF. The CDR3, as DNA: TGTGCCAGCAGCTTAAGACAGGGACGGACTAAAGCTTTCTTT. The complete variable domain, with remaining parts taken from reference TRBV5-6 and TRBJ1-1, reads DAGVTQSPTHLIKTRGQQVTLRCSPKSGHDTVSWYQQALGQGPQFIFQYYEEEERQRGNFPDRFSGHQFPNYSSELNVNALLLGDSALYLCASSLRQGRTKAFFGQGTRLTVV.

The V call is TRBV12-5, the J call TRBJ2-3, with unresolved D. CDR3 size: 12 residues. CDR1 LGHNT and CDR2 FRNRAP come from the germline V gene. Trimming removed 5 bases from V and 6 bases from J, with 9 bases in between. The CDR3: CASGRSRDTQYF. The CDR3 bases are TGTGCTAGTGGTAGGTCTAGGGATACGCAGTATTTT.

This sequence joins TRBV28 and TRBJ1-5, with D unclear. The V and J ends lost 4 bases and 4 bases respectively, with 17 bases between them. Germline V CDR1 and CDR2: MDHEN, SYDVKM. There are 16 residues in the CDR3. The CDR3 sequence: CASSSIPISKNQPQHF. The CDR3 DNA sequence: TGTGCCAGCAGTTCCATCCCGATCTCCAAAAATCAGCCCCAGCATTTT.

This clonotype was counted at least ten times. The V gene is TRBV3-1, the J gene TRBJ1-5, with D unresolved. V lost 0 bases, J lost 2 bases, and 5 bases lay in between. This CDR3 is built from 14 residues. Germline V gene lookup returns CDR1 LGHDT and CDR2 YNNKEL (reference sequence). The CDR3 region is CASSQDYRNQPQHF. DNA for the CDR3: TGTGCCAGCAGCCAAGATTACCGCAATCAGCCCCAGCATTTT.

V usage is TRBV2 and J usage is TRBJ2-3, with D perhaps being TRBD1 or TRBD2 (5 bases each). CDR1 SNHLY and CDR2 FYNNEI come from the germline V gene. This CDR3 is built from 14 residues. V lost 6 bases and J 1 base, leaving 11 bases between the germline ends. DNA of the CDR3: TGTGCCAGCAGCGCCGGGACCCGCACAGATACGCAGTATTTT. It is translated as CASSAGTRTDTQYF.

The table lists this clonotype with many counts. The chain carries TRBV27 and TRBJ1-1, with no clear D. The germline V gene encodes CDR1 MNHEY and CDR2 SMNVEV (reference sequence). The CDR3 contains 15 residues. With 0 bases removed from V and 4 bases from J, the gap between germline ends came to 12 bases. The CDR3 DNA follows: TGTGCCAGCAGTTTATCTCGTCGGCAAGGCACTGAAGCTTTCTTT. It specifies CASSLSRRQGTEAFF.

This clonotype occurred a few times. The chain links TRBV10-3 to TRBJ2-3, with 12 nucleotides matching TRBD1. The V gene's germline CDR1 is ENHRY and CDR2 SYGVKD. The J segment lost 3 bases and the V segment lost 2 bases, leaving 9 bases of the junction unmatched. CDR3 size: 18 residues. As DNA, the CDR3 is TGTGCCATCAGTGAGACATGGGGGACAGGGGGCTGGACAGATACGCAGTATTTT. Translating gives CAISETWGTGGWTDTQYF.

The chain is built from TRBV11-2 and TRBJ1-2; 9 bases align to TRBD1. The CDR3 sequence is 15 residues long. In germline, CDR1 is SGHAT, CDR2 FQNNGV. V lost 5 bases to trimming and J lost 6 bases; unmatched junction nucleotides: 10. CDR3 DNA: TGTGCCAGCAGCATTGAAGCCGGGACAGGGAATGGCTACACCTTC. Translating it yields CASSIEAGTGNGYTF.

This clonotype was counted ten times or more. This chain uses TRBV27 with TRBJ2-7; perhaps TRBD2 as D (6 bases). The V and J ends lost 5 bases and 4 bases respectively, with 15 bases between them. The V gene's germline CDR1 is MNHEY and CDR2 SMNVEV (reference sequence). CDR3 length equals 14 residues. The CDR3 here is CASSVAAALYEQYF. The CDR3 bases are TGTGCCAGCAGTGTAGCGGCGGCCCTTTACGAGCAGTACTTC.

This clonotype was detected only a few times. The rearrangement links TRBV20-1 to TRBJ2-1, with 9 bases matching TRBD1. The V gene's germline CDR1 is DFQATT and CDR2 SNEGSKA (reference sequence). The CDR3 loop spans 11 amino acids. J gave up 10 bases and V 4 bases, and 2 bases lay outside the gene matches. This chain's CDR3 is CSANTGGEQFF. In nucleotides, the CDR3 is TGCAGTGCTAACACAGGGGGCGAGCAGTTCTTC.